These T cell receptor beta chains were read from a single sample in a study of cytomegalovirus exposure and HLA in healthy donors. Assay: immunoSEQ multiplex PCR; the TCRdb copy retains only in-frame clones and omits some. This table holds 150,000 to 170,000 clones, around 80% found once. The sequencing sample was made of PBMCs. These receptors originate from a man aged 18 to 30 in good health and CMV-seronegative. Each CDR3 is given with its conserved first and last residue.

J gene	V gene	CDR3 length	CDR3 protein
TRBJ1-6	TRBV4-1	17	CASSQVPRDSNNSPLHF
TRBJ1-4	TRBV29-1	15	CSVEDEALVGEKLFF
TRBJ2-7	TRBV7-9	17	CASSSSWTSGLLSEQYF
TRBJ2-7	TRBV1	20	CTSSQDNLSLAGGLHYEQYF
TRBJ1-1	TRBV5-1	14	CASSPGTGGTEAFF
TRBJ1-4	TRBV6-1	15	CASIPRTGDDEKLFF
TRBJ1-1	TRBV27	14	CASSPTGVNTEAFF
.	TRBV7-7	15	CASSVRTGASYEQYF
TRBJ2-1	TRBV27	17	CASSLTSGSSGYNEQFF
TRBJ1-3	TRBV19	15	CASRRDREPGNTIYF
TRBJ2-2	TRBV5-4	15	CASRRVGTSTGELFF
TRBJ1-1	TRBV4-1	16	CASSQDPAASVTEAFF
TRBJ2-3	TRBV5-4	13	CATRGQGAHTQYF
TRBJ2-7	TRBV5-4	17	CASSADGTGASLVEQYF